This passage covers 5 T cell receptor beta chains from one sample sequenced in a study of neurological immune-mediated disorders (dated by TCRdb to the late 2010s). Libraries were constructed by 5' RACE. The reads were generated on an Illumina HiSeq 2500. TCRdb trimmed public reads at Q25 via fastp, called clones via MiXCR and kept in-frame beta chains. Merged by CDR3 protein, the rows form single entries marked with the most common genes and DNA. The table for this sample lists around 97,000 distinct CDR3 sequences; about 10% of them were counted only once. Together, the top ten hold approximately 3.3% of the sample. This sample's time point label indicates: longitudinal time-point 3. Sequencing used PBMCs. The receptors shown here come from a female donor with HTLV-1-associated myelopathy (HAM/TSP).

This chain joins TRBV29-1 and TRBJ1-1; unclear D gene. The CDR3 runs to 12 residues. The germline gives CDR1 SQVTM, CDR2 ANQGSEA. Deletions cut 7 bases from V and 1 base from J, with 10 bases between. CDR3: CSATGRNTEAFF. CDR3 nucleotides: TGCAGCGCGACCGGACGGAACACTGAAGCTTTCTTT.

V and J are TRBV6-1 and TRBJ2-7; no reliable D call. Trimming took 8 bases from V and 0 from J, leaving 11 bases between them. Germline CDR1 MNHNS, CDR2 SASEGT. The CDR3 is 13 residues long. CDR3 bases: TGTGCCAGCTGTTACAGTATCTCCTACGAGCAGTACTTC. Translating gives CASCYSISYEQYF.

The chain joins TRBV5-1 to TRBJ2-3, with a tentative D call TRBD2 (5 bases). V lost 6 bases and J 6 bases, leaving 17 bases between the germline ends. Germline CDR1 reads SGHRS; CDR2 reads YFSETQ. CDR3 length: 14 residues. The CDR3 DNA reads as TGCGCCAGCAAGGACCCAAGCCCGGGGGATACGCAGTATTTT. Translating gives CASKDPSPGDTQYF.

The sample holds many counts of this clonotype. V usage is TRBV5-1 and J usage is TRBJ2-2; either TRBD1 or TRBD2 may fit D (5 bases each). Germline-derived CDR1 and CDR2 are SGHRS and YFSETQ. Trimming left V 4 bases short and J 4 bases short, with 17 bases between. The CDR3 contains 16 residues. The chain's CDR3 is CASSVNPPRGTGELFF. DNA for the CDR3: TGCGCCAGCAGCGTAAACCCGCCGAGGGGCACCGGGGAGCTGTTTTTT.

This clonotype was counted at least ten times. The V call is TRBV20-1, the J call TRBJ1-2, with a weak D call TRBD1 (6 bases). Germline V gene sequence: CDR1 DFQATT, CDR2 SNEGSKA (reference sequence). The CDR3 extends over 13 amino acids. The V and J ends lost 5 bases and 4 bases respectively, with 14 bases between them. The CDR3 DNA is TGCAGTGCTCCCTGGACAGCGCTCTATGGCTACACCTTC. Amino acids: CSAPWTALYGYTF.